This T cell receptor (beta chain) derives from a study of pediatric ulcerative colitis. Germline CDR1 is WNHNN and CDR2 is SYGVQD (reference sequence). The CDR3 sequence is 14 residues long. The junction had 3 bases not matched to a gene; V was cut back by 5 bases and J by 6 bases. Blood was drawn at the time of colonoscopy. Measured with immunoSEQ multiplex PCR; TCRdb has only the in-frame clones, and not every one. This table holds tens of thousands of clones, approximately 87% found once. The sequence came from a boy younger than 18 who was a control in a study of pediatric ulcerative colitis. The source material was blood. This chain connects TRBV10-1 to TRBJ2-4, with 11 bases fitting TRBD1. CDR3 nucleotide sequence: TGCGCCAGCAGTAGAGGACAGGGGGCAAACATTCAGTACTTC. Its protein product is CASSRGQGANIQYF.